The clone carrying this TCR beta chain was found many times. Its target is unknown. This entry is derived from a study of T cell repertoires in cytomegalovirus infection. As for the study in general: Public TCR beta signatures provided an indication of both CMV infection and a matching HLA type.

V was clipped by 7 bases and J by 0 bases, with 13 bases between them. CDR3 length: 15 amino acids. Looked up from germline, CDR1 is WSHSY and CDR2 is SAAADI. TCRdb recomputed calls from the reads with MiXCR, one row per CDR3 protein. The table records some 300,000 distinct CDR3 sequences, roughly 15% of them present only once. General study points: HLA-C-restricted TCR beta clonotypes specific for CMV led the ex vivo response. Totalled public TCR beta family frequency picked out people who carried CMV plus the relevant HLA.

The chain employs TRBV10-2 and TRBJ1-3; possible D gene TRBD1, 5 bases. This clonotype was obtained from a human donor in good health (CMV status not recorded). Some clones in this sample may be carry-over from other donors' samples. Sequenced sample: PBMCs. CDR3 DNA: TGCGCCAGCAAGGGACGGCGAAGCTCTGGAAACACCATATATTTT. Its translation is CASKGRRSSGNTIYF.